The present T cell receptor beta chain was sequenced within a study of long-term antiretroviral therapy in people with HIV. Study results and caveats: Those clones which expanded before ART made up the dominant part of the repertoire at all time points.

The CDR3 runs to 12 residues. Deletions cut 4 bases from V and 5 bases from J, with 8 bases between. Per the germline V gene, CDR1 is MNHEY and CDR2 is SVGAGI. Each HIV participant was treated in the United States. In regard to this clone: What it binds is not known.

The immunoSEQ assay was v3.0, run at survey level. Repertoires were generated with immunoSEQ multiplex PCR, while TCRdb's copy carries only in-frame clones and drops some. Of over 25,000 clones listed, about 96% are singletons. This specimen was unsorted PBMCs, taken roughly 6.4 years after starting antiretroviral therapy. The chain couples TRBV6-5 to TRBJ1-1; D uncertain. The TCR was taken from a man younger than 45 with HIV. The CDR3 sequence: CASSSGGTEAFF. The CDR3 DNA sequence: TGTGCCAGCAGTTCCGGAGGGACTGAAGCTTTCTTT.